Following are 3 T cell receptor beta chains from one sample sequenced in a study of T cells after yellow fever vaccination. TCRdb re-called the 5' RACE reads through MiXCR, storing one row per CDR3 protein. The repertoire has 100,000 to 150,000 distinct CDR3 sequences, roughly 6.7% of them found once; the top ten carry approximately 2.7%. The sequences come from CD4+ T cells sorted from PBMCs, collected 10 to 11 days after the first yellow fever vaccination. The receptors were sampled from a young man who received the YFV17D yellow fever vaccine.

This chain joins TRBV9 and TRBJ2-1; TRBD2 agrees at 12 bases. With 3 bases clipped from V and 9 bases from J, the junction kept 10 bases outside the gene matches. Germline V gives CDR1 SGDLS, CDR2 YYNGEE. The CDR3 length is 16 residues. CDR3 sequence reads: CASSAHSSGGAGEQFF. The DNA of the CDR3 is TGTGCCAGCAGCGCCCACTCTAGCGGGGGGGCCGGTGAGCAGTTCTTC.

This clonotype was picked up many times. Here the CDR3 DNA reads TGTGCCAGCAGCCAAGACCCGGGCCATGCTAATGAAAAACTGTTTTTT. Its translation: CASSQDPGHANEKLFF. The rearrangement links TRBV3-1 to TRBJ1-4; no clear D gene. Trimming cost V 0 bases and J 3 bases, with 11 bases left between them. Germline V gene lookup returns CDR1 LGHDT and CDR2 YNNKEL (reference sequence). The CDR3 has 16 amino acids.

Many counts were recorded for this clonotype. The chain uses TRBV3-1 and TRBJ1-5, with D possibly matching TRBD1 (5 bases). The CDR3 has 13 residues. In germline, CDR1 is LGHDT, CDR2 YNNKEL (reference sequence). The V end was cut by 2 bases, the J end by 7 bases, with 9 bases between. The CDR3 sequence: CASSQRGDQPQHF. The CDR3 nucleotides are TGTGCCAGCAGCCAACGAGGGGACCAGCCCCAGCATTTT. The complete variable domain, with remaining parts taken from reference TRBV3-1 and TRBJ1-5, reads DTAVSQTPKYLVTQMGNDKSIKCEQNLGHDTMYWYKQDSKKFLKIMFSYNNKELIINETVPNRFSPKSPDKAHLNLHINSLELGDSAVYFCASSQRGDQPQHFGDGTRLSIL.